The clone carrying this T cell receptor beta chain has a single count. Its antigen remains unidentified. The V gene lost 7 bases and the J gene lost 0 bases, with 16 bases spanning the gap. This CDR3 has 17 residues. CDR1 and CDR2 (germline): MGHDK, SYGVNS. Sequenced by immunoSEQ multiplex PCR; TCRdb stores in-frame clones only, minus some. The sample holds under 400,000 clones, 88% seen once. This entry comes from a study of cytomegalovirus exposure and HLA in healthy donors. Findings and caveats of the study: Rarity characterized most TCR sequences, yet some public TCRs appeared in many donors.

Sequenced sample: PBMCs. The clonotype was recovered from a young man in good health and CMV-seronegative. The chain recombines TRBV25-1 with TRBJ2-6, with D unresolved. The CDR3 loop is CASTSSAMSSGANVLTF. The CDR3 nucleotides are TGTGCCAGCACTTCCTCTGCCATGAGCTCTGGGGCCAACGTCCTGACTTTC.